The 19 T cell receptor beta chains below were found in one sample sequenced in a study of liver allograft versus peripheral blood T cells. Study-level information: What was compared were the T cell receptor repertoires in transplanted livers and those in the peripheral blood of recipients.

TCRdb re-analysed the reads in MiXCR, keeping a single row per CDR3 protein. The sample records roughly 4,000 distinct CDR3 sequences, over 12% being singletons. Receptors were obtained from a human patient who had a liver transplant. A share of the T cells may be of graft donor origin.

To note about this clonotype: Since a far larger clone is one base different, this is likely a read error. The chain is built from TRBV6-5 and TRBJ2-7, with a possible D match to TRBD2 (6 bases). CDR1 and CDR2 from the germline V gene are MNHEY and SVGAGI. There are 15 residues in the CDR3. V was pared by 5 bases and J by 4 bases, with 18 bases between. CDR3 protein: CASSGAGSGTYEQYF. CDR3 nucleotide sequence: TGTGCCAGCAGTGGCGCCGGGTCGGGGACTTACGAGCAGTACTTC.

Relative to its sample, this clonotype is medium-sized. V usage is TRBV19 and J usage is TRBJ1-3, with D perhaps TRBD1 (5 bases). The CDR3 covers 17 residues. Germline CDR1 and CDR2: LNHDA and SQIVND (reference sequence). Trimming took 6 bases from V and 0 from J, leaving 18 bases between them. The CDR3 protein is CASSPPGEGNSGNTIYF. CDR3 DNA: TGTGCCAGTAGCCCCCCGGGGGAGGGGAACTCTGGAAACACCATATATTTT.

The sample holds a few counts of this clonotype. The chain recombines TRBV30 with TRBJ2-5; D perhaps matches TRBD2 (5 bases). The CDR3 runs 13 residues. Germline assignment: CDR1 GTSNPN and CDR2 SVGIG (reference sequence). Between the trimmed V and J ends, which lost 0 bases and 5 bases, there was a span of 10 bases. The chain's CDR3 is CAWSVLEWETQYF. CDR3 nucleotides: TGTGCCTGGAGTGTACTAGAGTGGGAGACCCAGTACTTC.

The chain has TRBV2 and TRBJ1-5; D possibly corresponds to TRBD1 (5 bases). V was clipped by 8 bases and J by 4 bases, with 18 bases between them. Germline values: CDR1 SNHLY, CDR2 FYNNEI. The CDR3 runs 15 residues. The CDR3 nucleotides are TGTGCCAGCGCAACCACAGGCGGGCTTAATCAGCCCCAGCATTTT. This gives the protein CASATTGGLNQPQHF.

In its sample, this clonotype is medium-sized. V gene TRBV19 combines with J gene TRBJ2-5, with D unclear. The V end lost 1 base, the J end lost 2 bases, and 5 bases lay between the germline ends. CDR1 is LNHDA and CDR2 is SQIVND in the germline V gene (reference sequence). The CDR3 length is 13 residues. The DNA of the CDR3 is TGTGCCAGTAGTATAGCCAAACAAGAGACCCAGTACTTC. It is translated as CASSIAKQETQYF.

The sample holds one count of this clonotype. This is likely a read error, given that the CDR3 carries no conserved phenylalanine or tryptophan at its end. The chain links TRBV12-3 or TRBV12-4 to TRBJ1-1; 7 bases align to TRBD1. The CDR3 loop spans 15 amino acids. With 0 bases clipped from V and 4 bases from J, the junction kept 5 bases outside the gene matches. The CDR3 region is CASSLATGFSTEAFL. In DNA, the CDR3 is TGTGCCAGCAGTTTAGCGACAGGGTTTAGCACTGAAGCTTTCCTT.

This clonotype was detected once. This sequence may be a read error, since a much larger clone differs from it by one base. The V and J genes are TRBV12-3 or TRBV12-4 and TRBJ1-3; unclear D gene. The CDR3 has 15 amino acids. CDR3 nucleotide sequence: TGTGCCCGCGGGCAGGATAAATACTCTGAAAACACCATATATTTT. Translation: CARGQDKYSENTIYF.

This clonotype is termed medium-sized (0.01 to 0.1%). This chain uses TRBV20-1 with TRBJ1-5; the match to TRBD1 covers 10 bases. The CDR3 spans 18 residues. Germline trimming cut 6 bases from V and 3 bases from J; bases unmatched to any gene: 17. The germline CDR1 and CDR2 sequences are DFQATT and SNEGSKA (reference sequence). In DNA, the CDR3 is TGCAGTGCCCACCCCGGGGGACAGGGGTTGAGGATCAATCAGCCCCAGCATTTT. It specifies CSAHPGGQGLRINQPQHF.

By proportion, this clonotype is medium-sized. The chain carries TRBV18 and TRBJ2-7, with 9 bases that match TRBD1. After removal of 5 bases from V and 6 bases from J, the junction contained 2 bases not matched to a gene. Germline CDR1 reads KGHSH; CDR2 reads LQKENI. This CDR3 contains 12 residues. The CDR3 DNA sequence: TGTGCCAGCTCAGGGACAGGGTCCGAGCAGTACTTC. The encoded protein is CASSGTGSEQYF.

This clonotype is labeled as medium-sized. The rearrangement uses TRBV28 and TRBJ1-3, with a weak D call TRBD1 (5 bases). The CDR3 runs 14 residues. The germline V gene encodes CDR1 MDHEN and CDR2 SYDVKM. V was clipped by 3 bases and J by 1 base, with 7 bases between them. The CDR3 spells CASSFYRSGNTIYF. The CDR3 bases are TGTGCCAGCAGTTTCTACAGGTCTGGAAACACCATATATTTT.

In its sample, this clonotype is medium-sized. DNA of the CDR3: TGTGCCACCCAGACTAGCGGGGGGTCTGATGAGCAGTTCTTC. Encoded protein: CATQTSGGSDEQFF. The V call is TRBV27, the J call TRBJ2-1; 13 positions match TRBD2. The CDR3 is 14 amino acids. J was trimmed by 8 bases and V by 10 bases; bases with no gene match: 8. CDR1 is MNHEY and CDR2 is SMNVEV in the germline V gene (reference sequence).

This clonotype was seen more than once but under ten times. This rearrangement joins TRBV6-2 or TRBV6-3 to TRBJ2-5; no clear D gene. V was cut by 2 bases and J by 7 bases, with 17 bases left in between. The CDR3 length is 15 residues. CDR1 and CDR2 (germline): MNHEY, SVGEGT. The CDR3 DNA reads as TGTGCCAGCAGTTACGGTAATCCTCCACCTGGGACCCAGTACTTC. Amino acid sequence: CASSYGNPPPGTQYF.

This clonotype is termed medium-sized (0.01 to 0.1%). This rearrangement joins TRBV19 to TRBJ1-5; TRBD1 might be the D (6 bases). This CDR3 has 17 residues. The germline V gene has CDR1 LNHDA and CDR2 SQIVND (reference sequence). The V end lost 7 bases, the J end lost 2 bases, and 21 bases lay between the germline ends. CDR3 loop: CASNLGGGGRGNQPQHF. As DNA, the CDR3 is TGTGCCAGTAATTTGGGGGGCGGGGGCCGGGGCAATCAGCCCCAGCATTTT.

In its sample, this clonotype is large. The V call is TRBV24-1, the J call TRBJ1-2; the D is unclear. V shed 4 bases and J shed 0 bases, with 5 bases lying between them. The CDR3 contains 13 residues. CDR1 is KGHDR and CDR2 is SFDVKD in the germline V gene. This chain's CDR3 is CATSDRSNYGYTF. CDR3 nucleotides: TGTGCCACCAGTGACCGTTCTAACTATGGCTACACCTTC.

This clonotype is medium-sized (0.01 to 0.1%). The chain recombines TRBV27 with TRBJ1-6; D gene uncertain. Trimming removed 3 bases at V and 10 bases at J, with 16 bases between. Germline V gene data show CDR1 as MNHEY and CDR2 as SMNVEV (reference sequence). This CDR3 comprises 15 residues. The CDR3 DNA reads as TGTGCCAGCAGTTTTCTGTCTGGGTTTGGCTCACCCCTCCACTTT. Translated: CASSFLSGFGSPLHF.

The chain couples TRBV5-6 to TRBJ1-1; D is unclear. Germline CDR1 and CDR2: SGHDT and YYEEEE. The V and J ends lost 1 base and 6 bases respectively, with 4 bases between them. The CDR3 is 11 amino acids. The CDR3 nucleotides are TGTGCCAGCAGCTTGTACTCTGAAGCTTTCTTT. As protein: CASSLYSEAFF.

Within the sample, this clonotype is large. This chain joins TRBV10-3 and TRBJ1-2; TRBD1 matches 10 bases. The CDR3 is made up of 14 amino acids. The V segment lost 4 bases and the J segment 5 bases; nucleotides outside the gene matches: 4. Per germline, CDR1 ENHRY and CDR2 SYGVKD. Here the CDR3 DNA reads TGTGCCATCAGTGGGGACAGGGGAGCGTATGGCTACACCTTC. It specifies CAISGDRGAYGYTF.

The chain recombines TRBV20-1 with TRBJ2-7; 14 bases are shared with TRBD2. There are 19 residues in the CDR3. Germline values: CDR1 DFQATT, CDR2 SNEGSKA (reference sequence). V lost 0 bases, J lost 2 bases, and 12 bases stayed unmatched. The CDR3 is CSARDLGIRLAGGPYEQYF. The CDR3 DNA is TGCAGTGCTAGAGATCTGGGGATCAGACTAGCGGGAGGGCCCTACGAGCAGTACTTC.

This clonotype is labeled medium-sized. The CDR3 DNA follows: TGTGCCAGCAGTTACCAGGGGGCGGACTATGGCTACACCTTC. It translates to CASSYQGADYGYTF. This chain links TRBV6-2 or TRBV6-3 with TRBJ1-2, with 8 bases that match TRBD1. Losses at the gene ends were 2 bases for V and 3 bases for J; bases not matched to a gene: 2. CDR3 length equals 14 residues. Looked up from germline, CDR1 is MNHEY and CDR2 is SVGEGT.